Many counts were recorded for the clone carrying this T cell receptor (beta chain). Its specificity is not known. The second PCR ran about 6 to 12 cycles with a sample-barcoded 5' primer and J-beta primers. TCRdb ran MiXCR on the 5' RACE reads and lists one entry per CDR3 protein. The sample lists approximately 800,000 distinct CDR3 sequences, 36% occurring once. This specimen belongs to a study of blood T cells in healthy people across ages. Broader study findings: A roughly linear age-dependent decrease characterized TCR beta diversity per million T cells. More naive CD4+ cells and higher diversity were found in long-lived than in aged donors.

The TCR originated in a man aged 18 to 35 in good health. The sample was blood.

As DNA, the CDR3 is TGCAGTGCTTGGGGACTAGCGGGGCAAGAGACCCAGTACTTC. Its protein is CSAWGLAGQETQYF. V and J are TRBV20-1 and TRBJ2-5; 13 nucleotides match TRBD2. V lost 5 bases to trimming and J lost 2 bases; unmatched junction nucleotides: 2. The length of the CDR3 is 14 residues. In germline, CDR1 is DFQATT, CDR2 SNEGSKA (reference sequence).